This T cell receptor beta chain comes out of a study of T cells after yellow fever vaccination. Study-wide results and caveats: Faster peaking, at day 5 versus 15, marked a secondary response that was weaker.

This clonotype rates as medium-sized. Unmatched junction bases numbered 13, after V lost 6 bases and J lost 4 bases. There are 16 residues in the CDR3. TCRdb called the 5' RACE reads again in MiXCR, with one record for every CDR3 protein. The sample yields some 10,000 distinct CDR3 sequences, 4% to 6% seen once. The clonotype was recovered from a man younger than 35 who received the YFV17D yellow fever vaccine. The chain has TRBV12-3 or TRBV12-4 and TRBJ1-2; 8 positions agree with TRBD1. The material was PBMCs, either bulk or a sorted T-cell subset (CD4+, CD8+, memory, or dextramer-sorted; not recorded which), obtained around 15 days after the first yellow fever vaccination. The CDR3 loop is CASSLQGQGAGYGYTF. The CDR3 nucleotides are TGTGCCAGCAGCCTCCAGGGGCAGGGGGCTGGCTATGGCTACACCTTC.